This T cell receptor beta chain comes out of a study of cytomegalovirus exposure and HLA in healthy donors. 13 Jbeta primers and 60 Vbeta primers were used for the PCR. As originally analysed: A later analysis counted roughly 74 million unique TCR beta chains, 9.5 million to 13 million shared. Some clones are missing from TCRdb's copy, which holds only in-frame ones; the method was immunoSEQ multiplex PCR. That table is the source of V, J and clone size, and D and trimming were worked out from the DNA. The sample yields 150,000 to 200,000 clones, 68% seen once. With regard to this clone: Its antigen is unidentified.

Between the trimmed V and J ends, which lost 0 bases and 3 bases, there was a span of 4 bases. There are 13 residues in the CDR3. CDR1 is MNHEY and CDR2 is SVGAGI in the germline V gene. General study findings and limits: Most TCRs appeared rarely, but some public TCRs recurred in many donors.

The chain combines TRBV6-5 with TRBJ2-3, with no clear D. The sample taken for sequencing was PBMCs. This clonotype originated in a man between 45 and 60 years old in good health and CMV-seronegative. The CDR3, as DNA: TGTGCCAGCAGTTACTCGACAACAGATACGCAGTATTTT. This sequence encodes CASSYSTTDTQYF.